The clone carrying this T cell receptor (beta chain) has only one observation. Its target is unknown. The CDR3 has 11 amino acids. The V end was cut by 1 base, the J end by 4 bases, with 2 bases between. A single record per CDR3 protein comes from TCRdb applying MiXCR to the 5' RACE reads. The sample has roughly 180,000 distinct CDR3 sequences, around a sixth seen once. This entry comes from a study of T-cell memory formation after mild COVID-19. Findings of the study overall: What remained unconfirmed was the SARS-CoV-2 specificity of second-wave clones peaking on day 37. Cross-reactive memory seemingly joined, as some responding clones were found in pre-infection memory. Mainly in CM and EM were contracting CD4+ clones; CD8+ were in EMRA. CD4+ bias marked clones expanding day 15 to 37, unlike balanced contracting clones.

What was sequenced was PBMCs or a T cell subset sorted from them (not recorded which). This chain connects TRBV12-3 or TRBV12-4 to TRBJ2-7; no clear D. The TCR originated in a man aged 18 to 30 who had mild COVID-19 (a few samples of this study predate the infection). Cell type and time point are not known. CDR3 sequence: CASSLEYEQYF. CDR3 bases: TGTGCCAGCAGTTTAGAGTACGAGCAGTACTTC.